These 30 T cell receptor beta chains came from one sample sequenced in a study of early T cells in non-severe SARS-CoV-2 infection. Each CDR3 protein is one row after TCRdb ran MiXCR on the 5' RACE reads. The sample comprises 33,000 or so distinct CDR3 sequences, 5% to 6.5% of which are singletons, and 7.6% rests with the top ten. Sequences were obtained from whole blood. Source of these receptors: an adult who was a healthcare worker with PCR-confirmed SARS-CoV-2 infection or an uninfected control (not recorded which).

This clonotype appeared many times. The J gene is TRBJ2-1, the V gene TRBV10-3, with D perhaps matching TRBD2 (7 bases). Looked up from germline, CDR1 is ENHRY and CDR2 is SYGVKD. The CDR3 has 16 amino acids. The germline V and J ends were trimmed by 9 bases and 0 bases, with 18 bases remaining between them. In DNA, the CDR3 is TGTGCCATTGGGGTGGGCGGGGGCAGCTCCTACAATGAGCAGTTCTTC. Translation gives CAIGVGGGSSYNEQFF.

This clonotype was seen at least ten times. This chain uses TRBV18 with TRBJ2-7; D uncertain. Germline-derived CDR1 and CDR2 are KGHSH and LQKENI. This CDR3 contains 16 residues. Trimming removed 6 bases from V and 2 bases from J, with 20 bases in between. This chain's CDR3 is CASSLSPGRLTYEQYF. DNA of the CDR3: TGTGCCAGCTCTCTCTCCCCGGGCCGCCTAACCTACGAGCAGTACTTC. Complete variable domain (other parts from reference TRBV18 and TRBJ2-7): NAGVMQNPRHLVRRRGQEARLRCSPMKGHSHVYWYRQLPEEGLKFMVYLQKENIIDESGMPKERFSAEFPKEGPSILRIQQVVRGDSAAYFCASSLSPGRLTYEQYFGPGTRLTVT.

The chain couples TRBV12-3 or TRBV12-4 to TRBJ1-1; possible D gene TRBD1, 5 bases. CDR3 length: 13 amino acids. With 0 bases removed from V and 8 bases from J, the gap between germline ends came to 10 bases. CDR3 coding DNA: TGTGCCAGCAGTTTAGCCGGGACGGAAGAAGCTTTCTTT. Translated, it gives CASSLAGTEEAFF.

Ten or more counts support this clonotype. The chain carries TRBV6-2 or TRBV6-3 and TRBJ2-1; 8 nucleotides align to TRBD1. The ends lost 6 bases at V and 5 bases at J; junction bases unmatched: 12. Germline values: CDR1 MNHEY, CDR2 SVGEGT. This CDR3 is 16 amino acids long. The CDR3 nucleotides read TGTGCCAGCAGCCGCAAAGACAGGGGTTGGGACAATGAGCAGTTCTTC. Amino acid sequence: CASSRKDRGWDNEQFF.

Ten or more counts support this clonotype. CDR3 DNA sequence: TGCAGTGCTCCAAGCAGGACTAGCGGGATCCCCGGGGAGCTGTTTTTT. Translation: CSAPSRTSGIPGELFF. V gene TRBV20-1 combines with J gene TRBJ2-2, with 12 positions matching TRBD2. Per the germline V gene, CDR1 is DFQATT and CDR2 is SNEGSKA (reference sequence). This CDR3 has 16 amino acids. Germline trimming cut 5 bases from V and 6 bases from J; bases unmatched to any gene: 10.

This clonotype appeared many times. V is TRBV20-1 and J is TRBJ2-7, with TRBD2 matching 14 bases. V shed 5 bases and J 3 bases; nucleotides not matched to a gene: 15. In germline, CDR1 is DFQATT, CDR2 SNEGSKA (reference sequence). This CDR3 region has 18 residues. The CDR3 loop is CSAAFQQGTSGGLYEQYF. The DNA of the CDR3 is TGCAGTGCTGCCTTCCAGCAGGGGACTAGCGGGGGACTCTACGAGCAGTACTTC.

This clonotype was seen repeatedly, ten times or more. The chain carries TRBV12-2 and TRBJ1-1; TRBD1 is the table's D call, not checked against the DNA. TRBV12-2 is tagged as a pseudogene. CDR3 length: 20 amino acids. CDR3 sequence: CASRLDTENRDSRGNTEAFF. DNA of the CDR3: TGTGCAAGTCGCTTAGATACCGAAAACCGGGACAGTCGCGGGAACACTGAAGCTTTCTTT.

This clonotype has a handful of counts. V and J are TRBV7-3 and TRBJ2-5, with D hard to call. The CDR3 length is 13 residues. Trimming left V 3 bases short and J 0 bases short, with 5 bases between. The germline V gene has CDR1 SGHTA and CDR2 FQGTGA. Here the CDR3 DNA reads TGTGCCAGCAGCTTCCAGCACCAAGAGACCCAGTACTTC. Amino acids: CASSFQHQETQYF.

The chain employs TRBV5-6 and TRBJ2-1; D not resolved. CDR1 and CDR2 (germline): SGHDT, YYEEEE. The V and J ends lost 0 bases and 13 bases respectively, with 8 bases between them. The CDR3 is 11 residues long. This CDR3 reads CASSLGPSQFF. The CDR3 nucleotides read TGTGCCAGCAGCTTGGGCCCCTCTCAGTTCTTC. Full variable domain (rest looked up from reference TRBV5-6 and TRBJ2-1): DAGVTQSPTHLIKTRGQQVTLRCSPKSGHDTVSWYQQALGQGPQFIFQYYEEEERQRGNFPDRFSGHQFPNYSSELNVNALLLGDSALYLCASSLGPSQFFGPGTRLTVL.

This clonotype was counted at least ten times. V gene TRBV29-1 combines with J gene TRBJ2-3; 7 bases agree with TRBD1. With V trimmed by 6 bases and J by 2 bases, 11 bases remained unmatched. CDR1 is SQVTM and CDR2 is ANQGSEA in the germline V gene. The CDR3 length is 15 residues. CDR3 sequence (DNA): TGCAGCGTCACAGAGGCCGGGACAGCCACAGATACGCAGTATTTT. Its translation: CSVTEAGTATDTQYF.

The chain carries TRBV7-2 and TRBJ1-6; TRBD1 matches at 11 bases. J was trimmed by 1 base and V by 4 bases; bases with no gene match: 6. The germline gives CDR1 SGHTA, CDR2 FQGNSA. The CDR3 covers 18 residues. CDR3 protein: CASSSHGQGASYNSPLHF. Here the CDR3 DNA reads TGTGCCAGCAGCTCCCACGGACAGGGGGCATCCTATAATTCACCCCTCCACTTT.

In this sample, this clonotype turned up many times. The chain joins TRBV15 to TRBJ1-4; 10 bases fit TRBD1. CDR3 length: 19 residues. Per germline, CDR1 LNHNV and CDR2 YYDKDF (reference sequence). V shed 0 bases and J 3 bases; nucleotides not matched to a gene: 10. Here the CDR3 reads CATSRDRGQGFSANEKLFF. The CDR3 DNA follows: TGTGCCACCAGCAGAGACCGGGGACAGGGGTTTTCGGCTAATGAAAAACTGTTTTTT.

This clonotype was found many times. This rearrangement joins TRBV18 to TRBJ1-1; D is undetermined. There are 15 residues in the CDR3. In germline, CDR1 is KGHSH, CDR2 LQKENI. The ends were cut back, 1 base at V and 3 bases at J, with 12 bases in the middle. The CDR3 DNA reads TGTGCCAGCTCACCACTGCCGCCGACTCACACTGAAGCTTTCTTT. The encoded protein is CASSPLPPTHTEAFF.

In this sample, this clonotype turned up many times. The V and J genes are TRBV20-1 and TRBJ1-6; D might be TRBD1 (6 bases). V gave up 0 bases and J gave up 10 bases, with 10 bases separating them. Germline V gives CDR1 DFQATT, CDR2 SNEGSKA (reference sequence). The length of the CDR3 is 13 residues. CDR3 coding DNA: TGCAGTGCTAGAGAAGGGGACAAGTCACCCCTCCACTTT. It yields the protein CSAREGDKSPLHF.

This clonotype came up many times. In DNA, the CDR3 is TGTGCCAGCAGCCGGACCAGCAGCTCCTACAATGAGCAGTTCTTC. Translating gives CASSRTSSSYNEQFF. This chain connects TRBV7-2 to TRBJ2-1; D is unresolved. Trimming shortened V by 5 bases and J by 0 bases, and 11 bases separated the two germline ends. The germline V gene has CDR1 SGHTA and CDR2 FQGNSA. The CDR3 is 15 amino acids. Full variable domain (outside the CDR3, taken from reference TRBV7-2 and TRBJ2-1): GAGVSQSPSNKVTEKGKDVELRCDPISGHTALYWYRQSLGQGLEFLIYFQGNSAPDKSGLPSDRFSAERTGGSVSTLTIQRTQQEDSAVYLCASSRTSSSYNEQFFGPGTRLTVL.

This clonotype turned up a few times. The gene calls are TRBV19 and TRBJ2-1; D unclear. Germline assignment: CDR1 LNHDA and CDR2 SQIVND (reference sequence). The V end lost 9 bases, the J end lost 3 bases, and 15 bases lay between the germline ends. The CDR3 has 14 amino acids. CDR3 nucleotide sequence: TGTGCCAGCGGACGTTTCGCGGACTACAATGAGCAGTTCTTC. Protein product: CASGRFADYNEQFF.

This clonotype showed up many times. Here the CDR3 reads CASSSPAGRTTRSGDGYTF. The DNA of the CDR3 is TGTGCCAGCAGTTCCCCGGCGGGAAGAACTACTCGATCAGGAGACGGCTACACCTTC. The chain is built from TRBV6-2 or TRBV6-3 and TRBJ1-2, with D unclear. CDR3 length: 19 amino acids. Germline lookup yields CDR1 MNHEY and CDR2 SVGEGT. V lost 4 bases, J lost 8 bases, and 32 bases lay in between.

This chain joins TRBV2 and TRBJ2-1; tentative D call: TRBD2 (5 bases). The ends were cut back, 9 bases at V and 8 bases at J, with 26 bases in the middle. Germline V gives CDR1 SNHLY, CDR2 FYNNEI. The CDR3 sequence is 16 residues long. The CDR3 DNA reads as TGTGCCAGTACTAGGAGGACGCAGCTTGTAACCCATGAGCAGTTCTTC. Translation gives CASTRRTQLVTHEQFF.

This clonotype was seen ten or more times. The rearrangement joins TRBV12-3 or TRBV12-4 to TRBJ1-1; D uncertain. The V gene lost 8 bases and the J gene lost 7 bases, with 26 bases spanning the gap. The length of the CDR3 is 16 residues. CDR3 coding DNA: TGTGCCAGCGATCCTTTGGGGTGGCCTCAACACTTTGAAGCTTTCTTT. This gives the protein CASDPLGWPQHFEAFF.

The chain has TRBV10-2 and TRBJ2-3, with D uncertain. Trimming removed 7 bases from V and 2 bases from J, with 10 bases in between. The CDR3 loop spans 13 amino acids. Germline-derived CDR1 and CDR2 are WSHSY and SAAADI. CDR3 nucleotide sequence: TGCGCCAGCACCATGACAACCACAGATACGCAGTATTTT. Translated: CASTMTTTDTQYF.

In its sample, this clonotype was seen many times. The genes are TRBV7-2 and TRBJ2-3; 7 positions match TRBD2. The CDR3 consists of 13 residues. V was pared by 3 bases and J by 6 bases, with 3 bases of the junction left unmatched. Germline V gives CDR1 SGHTA, CDR2 FQGNSA. The CDR3 spells CASSLSGKDTQYF. The DNA for the CDR3 is TGTGCCAGCAGCTTGAGCGGGAAGGATACGCAGTATTTT. Variable domain in full (rest from reference TRBV7-2 and TRBJ2-3): GAGVSQSPSNKVTEKGKDVELRCDPISGHTALYWYRQSLGQGLEFLIYFQGNSAPDKSGLPSDRFSAERTGGSVSTLTIQRTQQEDSAVYLCASSLSGKDTQYFGPGTRLTVL.

Ten or more counts support this clonotype. The gene calls are TRBV3-1 and TRBJ2-7; 7 nucleotides match TRBD1. The CDR3 runs to 15 residues. Germline CDR1 and CDR2: LGHDT and YNNKEL (reference sequence). The ends lost 5 bases at V and 5 bases at J; junction bases unmatched: 12. CDR3 nucleotides: TGTGCCAGCAGCGCCCGACAGGGAGTGTTCCACGAGCAGTACTTC. Protein sequence: CASSARQGVFHEQYF.

There are many counts of this clonotype. The V and J genes are TRBV9 and TRBJ2-2; 10 positions agree with TRBD2. V dropped 3 bases and J dropped 5; count of bases not matched to a gene: 4. Germline V gene lookup returns CDR1 SGDLS and CDR2 YYNGEE. CDR3 length equals 15 residues. This chain's CDR3 is CASSELAGGTGELFF. CDR3 nucleotide sequence: TGTGCCAGCAGCGAATTAGCGGGAGGTACCGGGGAGCTGTTTTTT.

This clonotype occurred many times. The V call is TRBV7-9, the J call TRBJ1-3; D perhaps matches TRBD1 (6 bases). CDR1 and CDR2 (germline): SEHNR, FQNEAQ (reference sequence). The CDR3 spans 14 residues. The V and J ends lost 5 bases and 9 bases respectively, with 17 bases between them. CDR3 amino acids: CASSLRTDRTTIYF. The CDR3 coding sequence is TGTGCCAGCAGCCTTCGGACAGACCGTACCACCATATATTTT.

The sample holds many counts of this clonotype. V is TRBV7-8 and J is TRBJ2-1; the D gene is possibly TRBD1 (5 bases). Germline V gene sequence: CDR1 SGHVS, CDR2 FQNEAQ. The length of the CDR3 is 15 residues. Trimming removed 1 base from V and 6 bases from J, with 13 bases in between. The CDR3 bases are TGTGCCAGCAGCTTAGACAGGAGCCATTTCAATGAGCAGTTCTTC. This gives the protein CASSLDRSHFNEQFF.

The table lists this clonotype with many counts. The rearrangement links TRBV20-1 to TRBJ2-2, with a weak D call TRBD2 (6 bases). Germline CDR1 and CDR2: DFQATT and SNEGSKA (reference sequence). CDR3 size: 15 residues. V was cut by 4 bases and J by 4 bases, with 16 bases left in between. The CDR3 DNA follows: TGCAGTGCTACCATGGGGGGTGTACCCACCGGGGAGCTGTTTTTT. This translates into CSATMGGVPTGELFF.

This clonotype was recorded at least ten times. V gene TRBV12-3 or TRBV12-4 combines with J gene TRBJ2-3, with 7 bases fitting TRBD2. The CDR3 runs to 16 residues. V dropped 4 bases and J dropped 0; count of bases not matched to a gene: 7. This chain's CDR3 is CASSSPWGGSTDTQYF. The CDR3, as DNA: TGTGCCAGCAGTTCCCCCTGGGGGGGGAGCACAGATACGCAGTATTTT.

This clonotype was counted many times. This chain links TRBV6-5 with TRBJ1-1; D might be TRBD1 (5 bases). V was trimmed by 3 bases and J by 0 bases, leaving 8 bases between them. Germline CDR1 reads MNHEY; CDR2 reads SVGAGI. The CDR3 runs to 14 residues. The DNA for the CDR3 is TGTGCCAGCAGTTATCAGGGATTGAACACTGAAGCTTTCTTT. Protein: CASSYQGLNTEAFF.

This clonotype was found many times. This chain joins TRBV2 and TRBJ2-5, with D perhaps being TRBD1 or TRBD2 (5 bases each). Germline V gives CDR1 SNHLY, CDR2 FYNNEI. The CDR3 has 14 amino acids. V was clipped by 8 bases and J by 2 bases, with 15 bases between them. The CDR3 DNA sequence: TGTGCCAGCTGCAGGGAGACTCTACAAGAGACCCAGTACTTC. Translating gives CASCRETLQETQYF.

The rearrangement uses TRBV6-1 and TRBJ2-3, with a weak D call TRBD2 (6 bases). The CDR3 runs 14 residues. The V gene's germline CDR1 is MNHNS and CDR2 SASEGT. The V and J ends lost 3 bases and 1 base respectively, with 8 bases between them. The CDR3 protein is CASSDRLGTDTQYF. DNA for the CDR3: TGTGCCAGCAGTGACCGACTAGGCACAGATACGCAGTATTTT.